Below are 11 T cell receptor beta chains sequenced from a single sample in a study of cytomegalovirus exposure and HLA in healthy donors (TCRdb year 2017). The method behind the library was the immunoSEQ multiplex PCR assay. For the multiplex PCR, a mixture combining 60 forward primers for TCR Vbeta segments and 13 reverse primers for TCR Jbeta segments was used. This immuneACCESS table, as held by TCRdb, lists in-frame sequences with V and J called but not all clones. Of the missing ones, under half trace to an unresolved V gene in checked studies; the others have no known cause. The table for this sample lists about 220,000 clones; over 70% of them were counted only once. Roughly 0.71% of the sample is taken by the ten largest. The sample consisted of PBMCs. The receptors derive from a boy younger than 10 in good health and CMV-seronegative.

The chain employs TRBV30 and TRBJ2-5, with D perhaps matching TRBD2 (6 bases). Trimming removed 4 bases from V and 4 bases from J, with 19 bases in between. CDR3 length: 15 amino acids. Germline CDR1 and CDR2: GTSNPN and SVGIG (reference sequence). The CDR3: CAWKSKRAISETQYF. In nucleotides, the CDR3 is TGTGCCTGGAAATCAAAGCGGGCCATATCAGAGACCCAGTACTTC.

The chain uses TRBV18 and TRBJ1-1; 9 bases agree with TRBD1. The CDR3 consists of 16 residues. Germline V gene lookup returns CDR1 KGHSH and CDR2 LQKENI. V dropped 4 bases and J dropped 12; count of bases not matched to a gene: 18. The CDR3: CASSLGRTGDNSGPFF. The CDR3 nucleotides read TGTGCCAGCTCACTAGGACGGACAGGGGATAACAGCGGGCCTTTCTTT.

This rearrangement joins TRBV9 to TRBJ2-1, with D perhaps matching TRBD2 (6 bases). The ends were cut back, 0 bases at V and 0 bases at J, with 10 bases in the middle. CDR1 and CDR2 from the germline V gene are SGDLS and YYNGEE. The CDR3 runs to 16 residues. The CDR3 DNA sequence: TGTGCCAGCAGCGTAGTGGGGCGGGGCTCCTACAATGAGCAGTTCTTC. It codes for CASSVVGRGSYNEQFF.

CDR3 loop: CASITDRGPNYGYTF. The DNA of the CDR3 is TGTGCCAGCATCACGGACAGGGGGCCTAACTATGGCTACACCTTC. The genes are TRBV2 and TRBJ1-2; 11 nucleotides match TRBD1. The CDR3 is made up of 15 amino acids. After removal of 7 bases from V and 0 bases from J, the junction contained 4 bases not matched to a gene. Germline V lookup: CDR1 SNHLY, CDR2 FYNNEI.

The V and J genes are TRBV4-1 and TRBJ2-3, with TRBD2 identical over 10 bases. The trim removed 7 bases at V and 11 bases at J, leaving 9 bases unmatched. The germline gives CDR1 MGHRA, CDR2 YSYEKL. The CDR3 totals 13 residues. The CDR3 bases are TGCGCCAGCACTAGCGGGAGCTACCGTAGGCAGTATTTT. Its protein is CASTSGSYRRQYF.

The V gene is TRBV19, the J gene TRBJ2-3; 7 nucleotides match TRBD2. V dropped 10 bases and J dropped 7; count of bases not matched to a gene: 11. The length of the CDR3 is 13 residues. The germline gives CDR1 LNHDA, CDR2 SQIVND (reference sequence). The CDR3 loop reads CATSGTLNYTQYF. DNA of the CDR3: TGTGCCACAAGCGGGACCCTAAATTATACGCAGTATTTT.

The V call is TRBV2, the J call TRBJ2-1, with a weak D call TRBD1 (5 bases). Trimming stripped 5 bases from V and 4 bases from J, with 15 bases between. Germline V gene lookup returns CDR1 SNHLY and CDR2 FYNNEI. The length of the CDR3 is 15 residues. The CDR3 region is CASSPPRKGYNEQFF. The DNA of the CDR3 is TGTGCCAGCAGTCCCCCGAGGAAGGGGTACAATGAGCAGTTCTTC.

The gene calls are TRBV18 and TRBJ1-4; TRBD1 might be the D (6 bases). V lost 4 bases, J lost 0 bases, and 18 bases lay in between. The CDR3 extends over 18 amino acids. Germline-derived CDR1 and CDR2 are KGHSH and LQKENI. CDR3 protein: CASSQNGQNSATNEKLFF. CDR3 nucleotide sequence: TGTGCCAGCTCACAAAACGGACAGAACAGTGCAACTAATGAAAAACTGTTTTTT.

The gene calls are TRBV27 and TRBJ2-1; 10 bases match TRBD2. V lost 5 bases to trimming and J lost 15 bases; unmatched junction nucleotides: 16. The CDR3 covers 15 residues. Germline V gene sequence: CDR1 MNHEY, CDR2 SMNVEV (reference sequence). The CDR3 loop reads CASSKRDLAGEGPFF. The CDR3 region has the DNA TGTGCCAGCAGTAAGCGGGATCTAGCGGGAGAGGGGCCGTTCTTC.

The chain recombines TRBV10-3 with TRBJ1-1; no definite D call. V was shortened by 2 bases and J by 0 bases, with 16 bases between the two germline ends. Germline CDR1 is ENHRY and CDR2 is SYGVKD. The CDR3 totals 17 residues. Here the CDR3 reads CAISEGWAGGLNTEAFF. The CDR3 DNA follows: TGTGCCATCAGTGAGGGATGGGCAGGAGGGTTGAACACTGAAGCTTTCTTT.

V gene TRBV19 combines with J gene TRBJ2-3, with 12 bases identical to TRBD2. Germline V CDR1 and CDR2: LNHDA, SQIVND (reference sequence). The CDR3 runs 17 residues. Trimming at V came to 3 bases and at J to 2 bases, leaving 6 bases not matched to a gene. The DNA of the CDR3 is TGTGCCAGTAGTATTCGGACTAGCGGGGTGATCACAGATACGCAGTATTTT. This translates into CASSIRTSGVITDTQYF.